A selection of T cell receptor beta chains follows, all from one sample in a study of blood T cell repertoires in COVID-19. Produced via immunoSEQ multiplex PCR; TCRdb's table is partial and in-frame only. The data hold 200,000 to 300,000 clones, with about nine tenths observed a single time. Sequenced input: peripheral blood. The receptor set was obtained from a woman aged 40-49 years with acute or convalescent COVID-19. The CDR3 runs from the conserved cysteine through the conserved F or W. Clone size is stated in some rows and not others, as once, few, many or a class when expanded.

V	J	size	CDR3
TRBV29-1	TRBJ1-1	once	CSVIVRETLNTEAFF
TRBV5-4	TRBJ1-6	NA	CASRTKGGVDSPLHF
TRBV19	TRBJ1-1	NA	CASSIALGPNTEAFF
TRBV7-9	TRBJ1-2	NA	CASSLRRGQFGSANYGYTF
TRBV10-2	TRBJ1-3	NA	CASRTGTSSYVPGNTIYF
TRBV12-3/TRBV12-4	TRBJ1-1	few	CATRGGRNTEAFF
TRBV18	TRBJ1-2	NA	CASSPPGEVDYRYFLNYGYTF
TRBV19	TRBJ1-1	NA	CASSRSPGQGSTEAFF
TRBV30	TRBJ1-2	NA	CAWKLSDRTNYGYTF
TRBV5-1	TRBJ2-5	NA	CASSLIPSGGARETQYF
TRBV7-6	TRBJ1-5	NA	CASSLGQGYNQPQHF
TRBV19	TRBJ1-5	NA	CASSNTGYSNQPQHF
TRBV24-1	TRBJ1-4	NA	CATSDPGGRGDEKLFF
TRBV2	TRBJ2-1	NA	CASGGLYNEQFF
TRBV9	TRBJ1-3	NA	CASSPSIYTGSAGNTIYF
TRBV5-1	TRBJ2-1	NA	CASSLELGGEQFF
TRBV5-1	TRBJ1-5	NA	CASSFRGFDEPQHF
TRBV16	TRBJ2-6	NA	CASSHLTRWGPGANVLTF
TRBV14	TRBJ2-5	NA	CASSQEVLAKYF
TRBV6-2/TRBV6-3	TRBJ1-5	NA	CASSPQGGDSSPQHF
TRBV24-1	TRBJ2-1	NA	CATRAPGGTKDEQFF
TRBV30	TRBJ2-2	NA	CAWSAPGQGPELFF
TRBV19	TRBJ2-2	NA	CASSRIQRTGELFF
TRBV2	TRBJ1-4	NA	CASSVGDSQNEKLFF
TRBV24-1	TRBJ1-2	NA	CATSDLNRVGGYTF
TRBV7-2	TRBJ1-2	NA	CASSLGMNRVYGYTF
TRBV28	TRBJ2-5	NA	CASSLPGQGMKTQYF
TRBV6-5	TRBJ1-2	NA	CASSSGAGNYGYTF
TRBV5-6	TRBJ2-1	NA	CASSFLDRVRYNEQFF
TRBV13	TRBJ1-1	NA	CASSVGQFMNTEAFF
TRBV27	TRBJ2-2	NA	CASSLQAGVPGELFF
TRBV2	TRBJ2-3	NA	CASSERALRGATSTDTQYF
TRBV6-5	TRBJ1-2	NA	CASSYSSGGENYGYTF
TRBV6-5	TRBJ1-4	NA	CASKSGGVGEKLFF
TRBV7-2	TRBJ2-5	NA	CASSLGLAGKETQYF
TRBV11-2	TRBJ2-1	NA	CASSPLGLAESSYNEQFF
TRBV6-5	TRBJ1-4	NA	CASTRDRFNEKLFF
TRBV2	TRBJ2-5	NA	CASRLAGETQYF
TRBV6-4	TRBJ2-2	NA	CASRRDRGTGELFF
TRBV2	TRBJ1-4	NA	CASSLGGGDEKLFF